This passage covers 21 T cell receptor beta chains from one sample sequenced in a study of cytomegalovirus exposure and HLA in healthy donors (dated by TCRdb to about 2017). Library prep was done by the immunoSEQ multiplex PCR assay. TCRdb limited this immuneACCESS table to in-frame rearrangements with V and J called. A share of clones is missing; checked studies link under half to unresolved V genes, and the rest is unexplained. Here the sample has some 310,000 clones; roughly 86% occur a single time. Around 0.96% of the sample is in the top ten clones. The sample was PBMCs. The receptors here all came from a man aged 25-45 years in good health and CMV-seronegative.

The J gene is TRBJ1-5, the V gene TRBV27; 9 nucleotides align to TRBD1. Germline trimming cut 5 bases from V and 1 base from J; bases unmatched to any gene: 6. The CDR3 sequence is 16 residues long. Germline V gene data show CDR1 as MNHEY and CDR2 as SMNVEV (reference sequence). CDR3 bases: TGTGCCAGCAGTGCCTGGACAGGGGTAAGCAATCAGCCCCAGCATTTT. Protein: CASSAWTGVSNQPQHF.

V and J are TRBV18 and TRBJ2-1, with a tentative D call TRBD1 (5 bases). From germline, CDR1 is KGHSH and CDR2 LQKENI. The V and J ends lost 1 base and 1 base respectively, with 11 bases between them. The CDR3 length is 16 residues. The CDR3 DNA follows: TGTGCCAGCTCACCACAGGGGTTGGGGTCCTACAATGAGCAGTTCTTC. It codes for CASSPQGLGSYNEQFF.

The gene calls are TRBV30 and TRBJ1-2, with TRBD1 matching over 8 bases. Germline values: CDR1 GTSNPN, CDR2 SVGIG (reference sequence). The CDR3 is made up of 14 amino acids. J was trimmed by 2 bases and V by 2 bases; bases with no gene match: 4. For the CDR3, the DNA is TGTGCCTGGAGTTTTGGACAGGGAAACTATGGCTACACCTTC. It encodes CAWSFGQGNYGYTF. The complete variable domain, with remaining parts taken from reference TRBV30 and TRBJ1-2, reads SQTIHQWPATLVQPVGSPLSLECTVEGTSNPNLYWYRQAAGRGLQLLFYSVGIGQISSEVPQNLSASRPQDRQFILSSKKLLLSDSGFYLCAWSFGQGNYGYTFGSGTRLTVV.

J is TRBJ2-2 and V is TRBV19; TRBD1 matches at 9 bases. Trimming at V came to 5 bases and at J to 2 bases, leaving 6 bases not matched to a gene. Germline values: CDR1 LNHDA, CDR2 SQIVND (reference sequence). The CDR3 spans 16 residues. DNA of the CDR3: TGTGCCAGTAGTGCAACAGGGGGCGATAACACCGGGGAGCTGTTTTTT. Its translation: CASSATGGDNTGELFF.

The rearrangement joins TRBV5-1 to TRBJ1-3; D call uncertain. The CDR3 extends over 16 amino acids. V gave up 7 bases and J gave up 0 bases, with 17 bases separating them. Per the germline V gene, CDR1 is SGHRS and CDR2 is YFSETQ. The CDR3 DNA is TGCGCCAGCGCGAAAGTGGCAGGCAGCTCTGGAAACACCATATATTTT. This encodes CASAKVAGSSGNTIYF.

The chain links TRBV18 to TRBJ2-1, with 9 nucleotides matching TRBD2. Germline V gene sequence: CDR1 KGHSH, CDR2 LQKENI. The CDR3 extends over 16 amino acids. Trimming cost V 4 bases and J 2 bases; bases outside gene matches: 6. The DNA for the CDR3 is TGTGCCAGCTCACTGGGGCCTAGCGGGACCTACAATGAGCAGTTCTTC. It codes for CASSLGPSGTYNEQFF.

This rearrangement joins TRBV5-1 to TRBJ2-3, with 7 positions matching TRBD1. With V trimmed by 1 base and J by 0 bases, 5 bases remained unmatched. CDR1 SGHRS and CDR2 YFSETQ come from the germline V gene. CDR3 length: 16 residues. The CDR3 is CASSLIGGLSTDTQYF. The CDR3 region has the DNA TGCGCCAGCAGCTTGATAGGGGGCCTTAGCACAGATACGCAGTATTTT.

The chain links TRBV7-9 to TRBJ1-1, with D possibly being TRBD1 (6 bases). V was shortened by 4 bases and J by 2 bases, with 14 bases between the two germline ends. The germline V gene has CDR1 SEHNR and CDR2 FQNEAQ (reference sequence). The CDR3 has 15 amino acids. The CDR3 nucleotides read TGTGCCAGCAGCTACGATGGACAGCCTAACACTGAAGCTTTCTTT. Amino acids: CASSYDGQPNTEAFF. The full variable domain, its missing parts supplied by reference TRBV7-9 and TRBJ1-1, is DTGVSQNPRHKITKRGQNVTFRCDPISEHNRLYWYRQTLGQGPEFLTYFQNEAQLEKSRLLSDRFSAERPKGSFSTLEIQRTEQGDSAMYLCASSYDGQPNTEAFFGQGTRLTVV.

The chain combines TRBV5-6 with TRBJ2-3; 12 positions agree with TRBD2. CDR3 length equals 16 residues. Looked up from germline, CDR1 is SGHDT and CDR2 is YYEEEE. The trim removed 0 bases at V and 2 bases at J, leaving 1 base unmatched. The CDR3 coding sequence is TGTGCCAGCAGCTTGGGACTAGCGGGGGTCACAGATACGCAGTATTTT. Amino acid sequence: CASSLGLAGVTDTQYF.

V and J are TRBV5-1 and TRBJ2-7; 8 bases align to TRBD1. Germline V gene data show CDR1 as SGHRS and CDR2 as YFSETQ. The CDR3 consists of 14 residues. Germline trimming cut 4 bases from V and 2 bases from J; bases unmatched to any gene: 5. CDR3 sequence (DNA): TGCGCCAGCAGCCCCGGGACAGGAGCCTACGAGCAGTACTTC. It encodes CASSPGTGAYEQYF.

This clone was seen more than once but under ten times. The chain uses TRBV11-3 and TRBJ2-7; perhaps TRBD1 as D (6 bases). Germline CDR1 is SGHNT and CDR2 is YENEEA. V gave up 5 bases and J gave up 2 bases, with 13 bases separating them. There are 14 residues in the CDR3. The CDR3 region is CASSTADRPYEQYF. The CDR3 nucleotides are TGTGCCAGCAGCACAGCAGACAGGCCCTACGAGCAGTACTTC.

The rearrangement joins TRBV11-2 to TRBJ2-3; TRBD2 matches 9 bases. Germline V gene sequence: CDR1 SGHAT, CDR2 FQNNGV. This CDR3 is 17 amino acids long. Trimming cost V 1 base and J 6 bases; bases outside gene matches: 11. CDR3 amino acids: CASSLAIGGGAPDTQYF. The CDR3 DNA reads TGTGCCAGCAGCTTAGCGATAGGCGGGGGGGCTCCGGATACGCAGTATTTT.

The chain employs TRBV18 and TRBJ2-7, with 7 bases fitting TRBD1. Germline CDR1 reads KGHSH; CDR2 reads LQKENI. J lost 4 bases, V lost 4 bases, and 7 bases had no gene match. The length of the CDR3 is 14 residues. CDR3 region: CASSRTTGSYEQYF. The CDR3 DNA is TGTGCCAGCTCACGGACGACAGGGTCGTACGAGCAGTACTTC.

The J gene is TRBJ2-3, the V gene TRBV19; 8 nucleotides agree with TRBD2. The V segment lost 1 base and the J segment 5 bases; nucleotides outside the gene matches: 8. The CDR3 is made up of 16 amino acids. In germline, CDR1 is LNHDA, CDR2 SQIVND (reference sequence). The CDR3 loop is CASSIVPSGGVDTQYF. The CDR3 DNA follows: TGTGCCAGTAGTATAGTTCCCAGCGGGGGTGTAGATACGCAGTATTTT.

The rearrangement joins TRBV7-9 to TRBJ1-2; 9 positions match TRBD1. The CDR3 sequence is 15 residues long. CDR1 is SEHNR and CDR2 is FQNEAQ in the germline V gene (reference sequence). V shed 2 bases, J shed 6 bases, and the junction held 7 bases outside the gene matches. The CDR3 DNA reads TGTGCCAGCAGCTTAACCCTACAGGGGGCGGATGGCTACACCTTC. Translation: CASSLTLQGADGYTF.

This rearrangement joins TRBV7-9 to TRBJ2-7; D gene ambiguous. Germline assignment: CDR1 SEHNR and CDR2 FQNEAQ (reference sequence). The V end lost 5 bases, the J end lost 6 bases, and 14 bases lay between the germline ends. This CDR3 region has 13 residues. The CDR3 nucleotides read TGTGCCAGCAGCCCATCTACCTCGGGCGAGCAGTACTTC. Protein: CASSPSTSGEQYF.

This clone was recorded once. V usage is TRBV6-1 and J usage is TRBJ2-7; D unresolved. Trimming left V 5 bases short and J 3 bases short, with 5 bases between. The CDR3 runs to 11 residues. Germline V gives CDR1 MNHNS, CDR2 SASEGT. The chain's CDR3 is CASSYVYEQYF. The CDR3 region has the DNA TGTGCCAGCAGTTATGTCTACGAGCAGTACTTC.

The CDR3 nucleotides are TGTGCCAGCAGTTTATTTCTGGGGACTGAGACCCAGTACTTC. Amino acid sequence: CASSLFLGTETQYF. This chain uses TRBV28 with TRBJ2-5; the D gene is possibly TRBD2 (6 bases). V was trimmed by 1 base and J by 5 bases, leaving 11 bases between them. CDR3 length equals 14 residues. Germline V gene data show CDR1 as MDHEN and CDR2 as SYDVKM.

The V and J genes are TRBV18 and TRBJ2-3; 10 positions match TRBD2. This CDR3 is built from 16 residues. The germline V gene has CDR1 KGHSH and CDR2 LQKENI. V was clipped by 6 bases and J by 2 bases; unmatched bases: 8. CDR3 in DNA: TGTGCCAGCTCGCCGGGAGCGGGGGGGTCCACAGATACGCAGTATTTT. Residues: CASSPGAGGSTDTQYF.

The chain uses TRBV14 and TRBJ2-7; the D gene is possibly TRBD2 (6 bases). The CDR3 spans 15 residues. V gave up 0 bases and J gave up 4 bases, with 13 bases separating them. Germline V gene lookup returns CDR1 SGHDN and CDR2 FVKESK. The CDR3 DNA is TGTGCCAGCAGCCAAGATCCTAGCGCCCGGTACGAGCAGTACTTC. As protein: CASSQDPSARYEQYF.

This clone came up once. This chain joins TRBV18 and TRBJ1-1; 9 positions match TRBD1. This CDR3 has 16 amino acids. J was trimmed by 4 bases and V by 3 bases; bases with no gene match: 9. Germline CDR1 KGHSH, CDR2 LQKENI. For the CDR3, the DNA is TGTGCCAGCTCACCGCCGGGACAGGGTTTTGGCACTGAAGCTTTCTTT. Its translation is CASSPPGQGFGTEAFF.